The 19 T cell receptor beta chains given below trace back to one sample, sequenced in a study of cytomegalovirus exposure and HLA in healthy donors. PCR primers comprised 60 Vbeta and 13 Jbeta primers. The method was immunoSEQ multiplex PCR; TCRdb's version includes in-frame clones alone and lacks a portion of them. The table lists 100,000 to 150,000 clones, over 15% of them singletons. The sample was PBMCs. The receptors were sampled from a female donor in good health and CMV-seropositive.

The J gene is TRBJ2-5, the V gene TRBV5-6, with D perhaps TRBD2 (6 bases). Germline lookup yields CDR1 SGHDT and CDR2 YYEEEE. There are 12 residues in the CDR3. V was trimmed by 4 bases and J by 10 bases, leaving 14 bases between them. Written as DNA, the CDR3 is TGTGCCAGCAGCCCAGAGGGAGGTGACCAGTACTTC. Residues: CASSPEGGDQYF.

For the CDR3, the DNA is TGTGCCAGCAGCCAAGATCGATCCCAGGGGAGATCCTACGAGCAGTACTTC. Translating gives CASSQDRSQGRSYEQYF. The chain links TRBV4-2 to TRBJ2-7, with a weak D call TRBD1 (6 bases). Trimming pared 0 bases from V and 1 base from J, leaving 16 bases between. The CDR3 contains 17 residues. CDR1 LGHNA and CDR2 YNFKEQ come from the germline V gene.

V is TRBV9 and J is TRBJ1-2, with D possibly matching TRBD1 (5 bases). Germline values: CDR1 SGDLS, CDR2 YYNGEE. There are 15 residues in the CDR3. Deletions cut 0 bases from V and 8 bases from J, with 17 bases between. CDR3 in DNA: TGTGCCAGCAGCGTAGTCCTTTGGGGCATGGGCGGCTACACCTTC. Translating gives CASSVVLWGMGGYTF.

The sample holds a few counts of this clone. V and J are TRBV18 and TRBJ1-1; D perhaps matches TRBD1 (5 bases). CDR1 is KGHSH, CDR2 LQKENI, per germline. The CDR3 extends over 14 amino acids. The V end lost 2 bases, the J end lost 0 bases, and 7 bases lay between the germline ends. CDR3 DNA: TGTGCCAGCTCACCAAGACAGTTGAACACTGAAGCTTTCTTT. Translation gives CASSPRQLNTEAFF.

This clone was found a few times. The CDR3 DNA follows: TGTGCCTGGAGTCCGGCTAGCGGGGACTACGAGCAGTACTTC. Amino acid sequence: CAWSPASGDYEQYF. This sequence joins TRBV30 and TRBJ2-7, with TRBD2 matching 9 bases. The CDR3 is 14 amino acids. V was clipped by 2 bases and J by 3 bases; unmatched bases: 5. CDR1 is GTSNPN, CDR2 SVGIG, per germline (reference sequence). The complete variable domain, with remaining parts taken from reference TRBV30 and TRBJ2-7, reads SQTIHQWPATLVQPVGSPLSLECTVEGTSNPNLYWYRQAAGRGLQLLFYSVGIGQISSEVPQNLSASRPQDRQFILSSKKLLLSDSGFYLCAWSPASGDYEQYFGPGTRLTVT.

This clone has just a few counts. This sequence joins TRBV4-3 and TRBJ2-3; D is unclear. The CDR3 has 13 amino acids. CDR1 is LGHNA and CDR2 is YSLEER in the germline V gene. The V end lost 1 base, the J end lost 5 bases, and 7 bases lay between the germline ends. The CDR3: CASSQVSGDTQYF. The CDR3 DNA reads TGCGCCAGCAGCCAAGTATCGGGAGATACGCAGTATTTT.

V usage is TRBV6-5 and J usage is TRBJ2-3; D is perhaps TRBD1 (6 bases). CDR1 and CDR2 from the germline V gene are MNHEY and SVGAGI. CDR3 size: 15 residues. The ends were cut back, 5 bases at V and 0 bases at J, with 12 bases in the middle. CDR3 sequence reads: CASSISGTSTDTQYF. CDR3 DNA: TGTGCCAGCAGTATCTCGGGGACAAGCACAGATACGCAGTATTTT.

This clone was detected a few times. V and J are TRBV4-1 and TRBJ1-2; 10 bases are shared with TRBD1. Germline V CDR1 and CDR2: MGHRA, YSYEKL. V shed 6 bases and J 8 bases; nucleotides not matched to a gene: 6. This CDR3 region has 13 residues. The CDR3 reads CASRPGTGDGYTF. CDR3 bases: TGCGCCAGCAGACCCGGGACAGGGGACGGCTACACCTTC.

This clone was counted a few times. V usage is TRBV27 and J usage is TRBJ1-1; D remains ambiguous. Germline V gene sequence: CDR1 MNHEY, CDR2 SMNVEV (reference sequence). Trimming took off 5 bases at V and 3 bases at J, with 10 bases between the two ends. The length of the CDR3 is 13 residues. CDR3 sequence reads: CASSLQVDTEAFF. The DNA for the CDR3 is TGTGCCAGCAGTCTCCAGGTGGACACTGAAGCTTTCTTT.

This clone was counted between two and nine times. The V and J genes are TRBV2 and TRBJ1-1; D perhaps matches TRBD1 (5 bases). Looked up from germline, CDR1 is SNHLY and CDR2 is FYNNEI. This CDR3 contains 17 residues. V lost 5 bases to trimming and J lost 0 bases, with 19 bases between them. The CDR3 DNA is TGTGCCAGCAGTAGGGGAATTCTTGGTTCCATGAACACTGAAGCTTTCTTT. It translates to CASSRGILGSMNTEAFF.

This chain connects TRBV4-3 to TRBJ1-4, with 11 bases lining up with TRBD1. The germline gives CDR1 LGHNA, CDR2 YSLEER. V lost 6 bases, J lost 7 bases, and 7 bases stayed unmatched. The CDR3 spans 15 residues. Written as DNA, the CDR3 is TGCGCCAGCAGGGGACCTGGGACAGGGGGTGAAAAACTGTTTTTT. The encoded protein is CASRGPGTGGEKLFF.

A few counts support this clone. The genes are TRBV5-1 and TRBJ1-1; D is ambiguous. With 4 bases removed from V and 2 bases from J, the gap between germline ends came to 12 bases. Germline V gene sequence: CDR1 SGHRS, CDR2 YFSETQ. The CDR3 totals 14 residues. The CDR3 reads CASSLRSPNTEAFF. CDR3 coding DNA: TGCGCCAGCAGCCTGCGTAGCCCAAACACTGAAGCTTTCTTT.

This clone was observed a handful of times. The chain uses TRBV9 and TRBJ1-5; D possibly corresponds to TRBD1 (6 bases). Trimming cost V 3 bases and J 7 bases, with 14 bases left between them. Looked up from germline, CDR1 is SGDLS and CDR2 is YYNGEE. This CDR3 spans 14 amino acids. Here the CDR3 reads CASSGGPQGQPQHF. The CDR3 DNA sequence: TGTGCCAGCAGCGGAGGCCCCCAGGGGCAGCCCCAGCATTTT.

This clone was counted between two and nine times. This sequence joins TRBV15 and TRBJ2-2; D is undetermined. The CDR3 has 14 residues. The ends were cut back, 0 bases at V and 9 bases at J, with 11 bases in the middle. Per germline, CDR1 LNHNV and CDR2 YYDKDF (reference sequence). CDR3 protein: CATSRDHETRELFF. CDR3 DNA sequence: TGTGCCACCAGCAGAGATCATGAGACTCGGGAGCTGTTTTTT.

This clone was seen only a few times. Other DNA variants within this sample encode the same CDR3. V is TRBV5-1 and J is TRBJ2-3; D is unclear. The CDR3 is 14 residues long. Germline V gene data show CDR1 as SGHRS and CDR2 as YFSETQ. V gave up 0 bases and J gave up 0 bases, with 5 bases separating them. CDR3 DNA: TGCGCCAGCAGCTTGGGCACTAGCACAGATACGCAGTATTTT. This sequence encodes CASSLGTSTDTQYF. Full variable domain (outside the CDR3, taken from reference TRBV5-1 and TRBJ2-3): KAGVTQTPRYLIKTRGQQVTLSCSPISGHRSVSWYQQTPGQGLQFLFEYFSETQRNKGNFPGRFSGRQFSNSRSEMNVSTLELGDSALYLCASSLGTSTDTQYFGPGTRLTVL.

In this sample, this clone turned up a few times. This rearrangement joins TRBV5-4 to TRBJ2-1; 7 bases line up with TRBD1. In germline, CDR1 is SGHNT, CDR2 YYREEE (reference sequence). The CDR3 covers 15 residues. The V segment lost 4 bases and the J segment 3 bases; nucleotides outside the gene matches: 7. CDR3 residues: CASSQSQGVYNEQFF. In DNA, the CDR3 is TGTGCCAGCAGCCAGTCCCAGGGGGTCTACAATGAGCAGTTCTTC. Full variable domain (remainder filled in from reference TRBV5-4 and TRBJ2-1): ETGVTQSPTHLIKTRGQQVTLRCSSQSGHNTVSWYQQALGQGPQFIFQYYREEENGRGNFPPRFSGLQFPNYSSELNVNALELDDSALYLCASSQSQGVYNEQFFGPGTRLTVL.

V is TRBV7-9 and J is TRBJ1-3; 7 nucleotides line up with TRBD1. CDR3 size: 15 residues. Per germline, CDR1 SEHNR and CDR2 FQNEAQ (reference sequence). The V and J ends lost 5 bases and 2 bases, in that order; junction bases with no gene match: 6. The DNA of the CDR3 is TGTGCCAGCAGCAAACTGGGACAGCCTGGAAACACCATATATTTT. Translating it yields CASSKLGQPGNTIYF.

This clone came up a few times. The gene calls are TRBV10-3 and TRBJ2-2; 11 bases agree with TRBD2. The junction had 3 bases not matched to a gene; V was cut back by 2 bases and J by 4 bases. In germline, CDR1 is ENHRY, CDR2 SYGVKD. This CDR3 is built from 16 residues. CDR3 residues: CAISERLAGGTGELFF. CDR3 coding DNA: TGTGCCATCAGTGAGCGGCTAGCGGGGGGCACCGGGGAGCTGTTTTTT.

The chain links TRBV5-1 to TRBJ2-7; 15 bases are shared with TRBD2. V dropped 4 bases and J dropped 3; count of bases not matched to a gene: 2. This CDR3 contains 15 residues. The germline CDR1 and CDR2 sequences are SGHRS and YFSETQ. The CDR3 loop is CASSPGLAGGYEQYF. DNA of the CDR3: TGCGCCAGCAGCCCGGGACTAGCGGGGGGCTACGAGCAGTACTTC.